These T cell receptor beta chains were read from a single sample in a study of T cell responses to AZD1222 COVID-19 vaccine. Using immunoSEQ multiplex PCR, the repertoire was profiled, and TCRdb retains in-frame clones only, with some absent. The top ten hold approximately 52% of the sample, which has tens of thousands of clones, about 83% seen once. Sequences were derived from peripheral blood, sampled on day 0 of AZD1222 vaccination. The receptors were gathered from an adult in good health. CDR3s include the opening cysteine and the closing phenylalanine or tryptophan. D genes are given only for firm matches. Size is stated for part of the rows, as once, few or many counts, or as a class when the clone is expanded.

j_call	v_call	d_call	clone_size	cdr3_nt	cdr3_aa
TRBJ2-7	TRBV27	.	.	TGTGCCAGCAGTTTATCGAGGGCGGGCCTCTACGAGCAGTACTTC	CASSLSRAGLYEQYF
TRBJ2-7	TRBV5-5	TRBD1	.	TGTGCCAGCAGCTCTGGGACAGGGGGCGGTTCGGCCGAGCAGTACTTC	CASSSGTGGGSAEQYF
TRBJ2-1	TRBV5-6	.	.	TGTGCCAGCAGCTTGGGGACCTCCGCTTTATACAATGAGCAGTTCTTC	CASSLGTSALYNEQFF
TRBJ2-3	TRBV5-1	.	.	TGCGCCAGCAGCTTGAGGCCGGGCTTCGCAGATACGCAGTATTTT	CASSLRPGFADTQYF
TRBJ1-5	TRBV7-9	.	.	TGTGCCAGCAGCTTAGGGGGGTTGGATCAGCCCCAGCATTTT	CASSLGGLDQPQHF
TRBJ2-1	TRBV7-9	TRBD1	.	TGTGCCAGCAGCCCCACAGGGGGCGCTCAGGATGAGCAGTTCTTC	CASSPTGGAQDEQFF
TRBJ1-4	TRBV4-1	TRBD1	.	TGCGCCAGCAGCCACGGGACAGACGAAAAACTGTTTTTT	CASSHGTDEKLFF
TRBJ2-1	TRBV27	.	.	TGTGCCAGCAGTTTATGGGGGGACCTCTCCTACAATGAGCAGTTCTTC	CASSLWGDLSYNEQFF
TRBJ1-5	TRBV19	.	.	TGTGCCAGTAGTATAGACCAGGGGAGTGCTGTCGATCAGCCCCAGCATTTT	CASSIDQGSAVDQPQHF
TRBJ1-1	TRBV18	.	once	TGTGCCAGCTCCGTAGACATGAACACTGAAGCTTTCTTT	CASSVDMNTEAFF
TRBJ1-2	TRBV7-8	TRBD1	.	TGTGCCAGCAGCTCGAGGGGCCAGGGGGCCCGGGGCTACACCTTC	CASSSRGQGARGYTF
TRBJ2-7	TRBV7-9	.	few	TGTGCCAGCAGCTTTACAGGGCCCTACGAGCAGTACTTC	CASSFTGPYEQYF
TRBJ1-1	TRBV5-6	.	.	TGTGCCAGCAGCTTGAGACAGAGGAACACTGAAGCTTTCTTT	CASSLRQRNTEAFF
TRBJ2-7	TRBV19	TRBD2	.	TGTGCCAGTAGTATGGGACTAGCTGTATCCTACGAGCAGTACTTC	CASSMGLAVSYEQYF
TRBJ1-1	TRBV5-1	TRBD1	.	TGCGCCAGCAGCACCCGACAGGGACAGAACACTGAAGCTTTCTTT	CASSTRQGQNTEAFF
TRBJ1-1	TRBV9	.	.	TGTGCCAGCAGCCCACCGACAGGAATGAACACTGAAGCTTTCTTT	CASSPPTGMNTEAFF
TRBJ1-5	TRBV30	.	.	TGTGCCTGGAGTGTACAAGGGAGGGATCAGCCCCAGCATTTT	CAWSVQGRDQPQHF
TRBJ2-2	TRBV11-2	TRBD1	.	TGTGCCAGCAGCTCGCGCACAGGGGTCACCGGGGAGCTGTTTTTT	CASSSRTGVTGELFF